Presented here are 7 T cell receptor beta chains from one specimen sequenced in a study of blood T cell repertoires in COVID-19 (dated by TCRdb to 2020 to 2021). The library was built by means of the immunoSEQ multiplex PCR assay. Held by TCRdb, this immuneACCESS table contains in-frame sequences only and omits some clones. Under half of the omission traces to an unresolved V gene where checked; the cause of the rest is unknown. For this sample the table gives 300,000 to 450,000 clones, of which around nine tenths were detected only once. Of the sample, 3% to 4.5% falls within the top ten clones. The sample taken for sequencing was peripheral blood. The source is a woman aged 55-70 years with COVID-19, enrolled during active disease.

The rearrangement links TRBV12-3 or TRBV12-4 to TRBJ1-5; possibly TRBD1 for D (6 bases). V was trimmed by 5 bases and J by 7 bases, leaving 9 bases between them. The CDR3 extends over 12 amino acids. CDR3 DNA: TGTGCCAGCAGTACAGGGTACCAGCCCCAGCATTTT. It translates to CASSTGYQPQHF.

This chain connects TRBV3-1 (or the pseudogene TRBV3-2) to TRBJ1-5, with 8 nucleotides matching TRBD1. This CDR3 comprises 17 residues. The germline CDR1 and CDR2 sequences are LGHDT and YNNKEL (reference sequence). Unmatched junction bases numbered 8, after V lost 1 base and J lost 3 bases. The CDR3 DNA follows: TGTGCCAGCAGCCAAGGGTTTACAGGGGGATACAATCAGCCCCAGCATTTT. Translation gives CASSQGFTGGYNQPQHF.

In its sample, this clone was seen a few times. The chain links TRBV19 to TRBJ1-1, with TRBD1 matching 9 bases. This CDR3 is built from 15 residues. Germline V gives CDR1 LNHDA, CDR2 SQIVND (reference sequence). With V trimmed by 3 bases and J by 8 bases, 10 bases remained unmatched. The chain's CDR3 is CASSIPGQGSPEAFF. The CDR3 bases are TGTGCCAGTAGTATTCCGGGACAGGGATCCCCAGAAGCTTTCTTT.

V gene TRBV6-5 combines with J gene TRBJ1-5, with 9 nucleotides matching TRBD1. The CDR3 is made up of 14 amino acids. V gave up 6 bases and J gave up 5 bases; unmatched junction bases: 5. The germline CDR1 and CDR2 sequences are MNHEY and SVGAGI. The CDR3: CASRGTGFHQPQHF. CDR3 sequence (DNA): TGTGCCAGCAGGGGGACAGGGTTCCATCAGCCCCAGCATTTT.

V is TRBV9 and J is TRBJ2-6, with 7 bases fitting TRBD1. The trim removed 1 base at V and 0 bases at J, leaving 10 bases unmatched. Germline V lookup: CDR1 SGDLS, CDR2 YYNGEE. This CDR3 has 19 residues. CDR3 sequence: CASSVNRTGDTSGANVLTF. CDR3 DNA sequence: TGTGCCAGCAGCGTAAATCGGACAGGAGACACCTCTGGGGCCAACGTCCTGACTTTC. The whole variable domain, filled in from reference TRBV9 and TRBJ2-6, reads DSGVTQTPKHLITATGQRVTLRCSPRSGDLSVYWYQQSLDQGLQFLIQYYNGEERAKGNILERFSAQQFPDLHSELNLSSLELGDSALYFCASSVNRTGDTSGANVLTFGAGSRLTVL.

V usage is TRBV3-1 (or the pseudogene TRBV3-2) and J usage is TRBJ1-2; no clear D gene. Germline assignment: CDR1 LGHDT and CDR2 YNNKEL (reference sequence). This CDR3 is built from 12 residues. V was cut by 4 bases and J by 4 bases, with 7 bases left in between. The CDR3 DNA reads TGTGCCAGCAGCCGCCCACTCTATGGCTACACCTTC. This gives the protein CASSRPLYGYTF.

Details on this clone: Different DNA sequences within this sample yield the same CDR3. The chain has TRBV5-1 and TRBJ1-1, with TRBD1 as a possible D gene (5 bases). CDR3 size: 14 residues. Trimming left V 2 bases short and J 1 base short, with 9 bases between. CDR1 is SGHRS and CDR2 is YFSETQ in the germline V gene. This chain's CDR3 is CASSFGGTNTEAFF. The CDR3 DNA reads TGCGCCAGCAGCTTTGGAGGGACGAACACTGAAGCTTTCTTT.